Listed below are T cell receptor beta chains from one sample, sequenced in a study of T cells after posttransplantation cyclophosphamide. Sequenced by immunoSEQ multiplex PCR; TCRdb stores in-frame clones only, minus some. The data contain 45,000 to 65,000 clones, around 94% of them seen just once; the ten biggest clones take up roughly 3.1%. The specimen sequenced was PBMCs. These receptor sequences come from a woman between 25 and 40 years old in good health and a related stem cell transplant donor. Both conserved end residues are part of each CDR3. A D gene is named only where the DNA matches it firmly. Where a row states a size, it is once, few, many or the class of an expanded clone; other rows omit it.

clone size	V gene	D gene	J gene	CDR3 DNA	CDR3 protein
NA	TRBV30	NA	TRBJ1-6	TGTGCCTGGAGTGTAGCAGGGCCACCCTACTTT	CAWSVAGPPYF
NA	TRBV28	TRBD2	TRBJ2-5	TGTGCCAGCAGTTTGCAGGGAGGCGGGGGGACCCAAGAGACCCAGTACTTC	CASSLQGGGGTQETQYF
NA	TRBV7-2	TRBD2	TRBJ2-2	TGTGCCAGCAGCTTCGGGGGCGGGGGGTTCGGGGAGCTGTTTTTT	CASSFGGGGFGELFF
NA	TRBV6-1	TRBD1	TRBJ1-5	TGTGCCAGCAGTGAACAGGGGGCGCAGGGTCAGCCCCAGCATTTT	CASSEQGAQGQPQHF
once	TRBV15	TRBD1	TRBJ1-1	TGTGCCACGGTTCGACAGGGGGAGGTGACTGAAGCTTTCTTT	CATVRQGEVTEAFF
NA	TRBV11-3	NA	TRBJ2-1	TGTGCCAGCAGCTCTAATTCTCTGAATGAGCAGTTCTTC	CASSSNSLNEQFF
NA	TRBV19	TRBD1	TRBJ1-5	TGTGCCAGCCATGACAGGGGATTGACCAATCAGCCCCAGCATTTT	CASHDRGLTNQPQHF
NA	TRBV5-1	TRBD2	TRBJ2-1	TGCGCCAGCAGAGGGGAGGGGTACAATGAGCAGTTCTTC	CASRGEGYNEQFF
NA	TRBV19	NA	TRBJ1-5	TGTGCCAGTAGTATGGGGCAGGTGCCTTGGAAGCCCCAGCATTTT	CASSMGQVPWKPQHF
NA	TRBV27	NA	TRBJ1-5	TGTGCCAGCCGCACCGGACAGATTAATAGCAATCAGCCCCAGCATTTT	CASRTGQINSNQPQHF
once	TRBV28	NA	TRBJ2-2	TGTGCCAGCAGTCCCCACCCGGCCGGGGAGCTGTTTTTT	CASSPHPAGELFF
NA	TRBV21-1	NA	TRBJ2-1	TGTGCCAGCAGCAAAAGGGGGACTAGCGGGGACAGATACAATGAGCAGTTCTTC	CASSKRGTSGDRYNEQFF
NA	TRBV6-1	TRBD1	TRBJ1-2	TGTGCCAGCAGTGACGACAGGGGAGATCGAGGCTACACCTTC	CASSDDRGDRGYTF
NA	TRBV18	TRBD1	TRBJ1-5	TGTGCCAGCTCACCTTCAATAAGGGACAGGGGAAGCAATCAGCCCCAGCATTTT	CASSPSIRDRGSNQPQHF